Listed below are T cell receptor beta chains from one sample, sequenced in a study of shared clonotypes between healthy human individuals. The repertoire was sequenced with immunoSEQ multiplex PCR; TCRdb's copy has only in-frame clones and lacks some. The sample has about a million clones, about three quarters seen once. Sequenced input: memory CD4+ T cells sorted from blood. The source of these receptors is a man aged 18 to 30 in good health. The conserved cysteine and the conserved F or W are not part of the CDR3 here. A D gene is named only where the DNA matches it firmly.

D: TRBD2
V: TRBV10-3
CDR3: AISEGAGGDTQY

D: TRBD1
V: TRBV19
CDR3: ASSQGGQGYSQPQH

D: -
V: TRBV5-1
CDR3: ASSPDGGAPLH

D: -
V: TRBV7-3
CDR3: ASSLGTNSPLH

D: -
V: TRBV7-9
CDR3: ASSSGARSPLH

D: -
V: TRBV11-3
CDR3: ASSGPSISTQY

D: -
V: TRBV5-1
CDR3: ASSLGTGPYTEAF

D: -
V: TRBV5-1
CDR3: ASSSGVASGANVLT

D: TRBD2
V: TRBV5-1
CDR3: ASSLGGGLAGSFAQY

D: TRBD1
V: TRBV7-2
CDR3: ASSLGGTGTSPLH

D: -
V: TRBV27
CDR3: ASSLDAPGHRNYNSPLH

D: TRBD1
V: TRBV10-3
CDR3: AIKGTGETQY

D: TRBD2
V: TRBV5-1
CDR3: ASSGLGGPAGELF

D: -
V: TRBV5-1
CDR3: ASSLEGGTGELF

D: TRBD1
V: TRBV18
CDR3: ASFRDRAPEQF

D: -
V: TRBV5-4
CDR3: ASSFAEATNEKLF

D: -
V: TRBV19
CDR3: ASSSGLLMNTEAF

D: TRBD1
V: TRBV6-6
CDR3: ASSYSGQGNEQF

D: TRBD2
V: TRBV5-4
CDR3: ASSLAGTSGKNIQY

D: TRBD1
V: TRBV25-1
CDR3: ASSESRQGNSPLH

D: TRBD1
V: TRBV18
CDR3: ASSPYERTGHYT

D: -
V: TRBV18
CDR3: ASSPPRGRGDTQY

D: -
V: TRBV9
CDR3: ASSVDRGSYEQY

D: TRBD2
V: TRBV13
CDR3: ASSLGLAGALADTQY

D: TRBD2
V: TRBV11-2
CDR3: ASSLEAGARTGELF

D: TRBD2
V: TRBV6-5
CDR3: ASSSAGGTSIQY

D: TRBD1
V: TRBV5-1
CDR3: ASSRDRGSTEAF

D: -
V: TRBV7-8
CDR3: ASSGGLPDNEQF

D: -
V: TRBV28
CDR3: ASSYRERTNTEAF

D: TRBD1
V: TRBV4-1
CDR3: ASSQGDRVYGYT

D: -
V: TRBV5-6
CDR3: ASSLVRQMNTEAF

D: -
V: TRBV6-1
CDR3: ASSEQGYTGELF

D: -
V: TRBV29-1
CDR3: SVVYAWRAF

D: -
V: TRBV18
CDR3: ASLGQVDTDTQY

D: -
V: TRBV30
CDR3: AWSVNGELF

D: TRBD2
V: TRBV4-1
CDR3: ASRAGLEQGETQY

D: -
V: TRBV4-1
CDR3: ASSQDQAIGAGEQF

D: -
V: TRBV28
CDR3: ASSFPSQGGNQPQH

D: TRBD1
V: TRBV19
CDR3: ASSITGQLNTEAF

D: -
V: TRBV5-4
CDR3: ASSPPGGRNTEAF

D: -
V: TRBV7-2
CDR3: ASSLGGVSSYEQY

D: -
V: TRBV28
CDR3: ASSLGYGEQY

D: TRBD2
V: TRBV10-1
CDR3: ASSASGRGDTQY

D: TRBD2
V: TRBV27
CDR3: ASSPLGGAGGYYEQY

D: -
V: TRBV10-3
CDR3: ATSPAGANGYT

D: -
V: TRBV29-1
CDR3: SVSPGGGSKNIQY

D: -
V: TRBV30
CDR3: ACDRKGMDSGSSGNTIY

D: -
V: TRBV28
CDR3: ASTKTGVSNYGYT

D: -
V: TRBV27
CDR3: ASSPQGVRGEKLF

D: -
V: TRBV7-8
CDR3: ASSLDRYTGELF